These T cell receptor beta chains were read from a single sample in a study of CD4+ T cells in melanoma. Libraries were prepared by immunoSEQ multiplex PCR; TCRdb keeps only in-frame clonotypes and omits some of them. The sample lists some 19,000 clones; around 80% were seen once. These receptors all stem from a human donor with melanoma. Both conserved end residues are part of each CDR3. D genes are given only for firm matches. Some rows have no size entry. The others give once, few or many, or a class for an expanded clone.

TRBJ2-7 TRBV5-8 NA NA CASSSRDTSYEQYF TGTGCCAGCAGCTCCCGGGACACCTCCTACGAGCAGTACTTC
TRBJ1-1 TRBV7-6 NA NA CASSLWDTEAFF TGTGCCAGCAGCTTATGGGACACTGAAGCTTTCTTT
TRBJ1-6 TRBV5-1 NA NA CASSLSAGRGNSPLHF TGCGCCAGCAGCTTGTCGGCAGGACGAGGGAATTCACCCCTCCACTTT
TRBJ2-5 TRBV11-2 NA NA CASSFGHQETQYF TGTGCCAGCAGCTTTGGACACCAAGAGACCCAGTACTTC
TRBJ1-4 TRBV5-1 NA TRBD1 CASSFGTANEKLFF TGCGCCAGCAGCTTCGGGACAGCTAATGAAAAACTGTTTTTT
TRBJ1-5 TRBV2 NA NA CASSEGAYRVLISQPQHF TGTGCCAGCAGTGAAGGGGCTTACAGGGTTTTAATTTCTCAGCCCCAGCATTTT
TRBJ1-2 TRBV7-3 NA NA CASSLDGWTGGYTF TGTGCCAGCAGCTTAGACGGTTGGACGGGCGGCTACACCTTC
TRBJ2-7 TRBV6-5 few TRBD2 CASSYSSGVSPEQYF TGTGCCAGCAGTTACTCAAGCGGGGTTTCCCCCGAGCAGTACTTC
TRBJ2-3 TRBV7-6 NA TRBD2 CASSTRLAGSADTQYF TGTGCCAGCAGCACCCGACTAGCGGGGAGCGCAGATACGCAGTATTTT
TRBJ2-5 TRBV18 NA NA CASSPTRQETQYF TGTGCCAGCTCACCGACTAGGCAAGAGACCCAGTACTTC
TRBJ1-6 TRBV4-1 few NA CASSQDMRGNSPLHF TGCGCCAGCAGCCAAGATATGAGGGGAAATTCACCCCTCCACTTT
TRBJ2-7 TRBV2 NA NA CASIRTVWSYEQYF TGTGCCAGCATCCGCACAGTTTGGTCCTACGAGCAGTACTTC
TRBJ2-7 TRBV7-9 NA NA CASSRVGVPPEEQYF TGTGCCAGCAGCCGCGTGGGAGTCCCCCCTGAAGAGCAGTACTTC
TRBJ2-5 TRBV18 NA NA CASSPGGKGQETQYF TGTGCCAGCTCACCAGGGGGAAAGGGGCAAGAGACCCAGTACTTC
TRBJ1-2 TRBV6-5 NA NA CASSPIVTNYGYTF TGTGCCAGCAGTCCGATCGTGACTAACTATGGCTACACCTTC
TRBJ1-5 TRBV6-5 NA NA CASSYQENQPQHF TGTGCCAGCAGTTACCAAGAGAATCAGCCCCAGCATTTT
TRBJ2-3 TRBV28 NA TRBD1 CASSYHFDRGRNTQYF TGTGCCAGCAGTTACCATTTTGACAGGGGGCGGAATACGCAGTATTTT
TRBJ1-3 TRBV6-6 NA NA CASSYSGAAGNTIYF TGTGCCAGCAGTTACTCTGGGGCGGCTGGAAACACCATATATTTT
TRBJ1-4 TRBV11-2 NA NA CASTGGLNEKLFF TGTGCCAGCACCGGGGGACTTAATGAAAAACTGTTTTTT
TRBJ1-4 TRBV5-1 NA NA CASSLISAPIEKLFF TGCGCCAGCAGCTTGATTTCCGCCCCCATAGAAAAACTGTTTTTT
TRBJ2-5 TRBV19 NA TRBD1 CASSTTGFQETQYF TGTGCCAGTAGTACGACAGGGTTTCAAGAGACCCAGTACTTC
TRBJ2-3 TRBV5-1 NA NA CASSSRVQLDTQYF TGCGCCAGCAGCTCCCGGGTCCAACTAGATACGCAGTATTTT
TRBJ2-7 TRBV6-1 once NA CASSERGRLLVRRDEQYF TGTGCCAGCAGTGAACGGGGTCGATTACTAGTTAGAAGGGACGAGCAGTACTTC
TRBJ1-1 TRBV9 NA NA CASSGPGTRNTEAFF TGTGCCAGCAGCGGGCCAGGGACGAGGAACACTGAAGCTTTCTTT
TRBJ1-1 TRBV6-5 once NA CASSLANTEAFF TGTGCCAGCAGTCTTGCGAACACTGAAGCTTTCTTT
TRBJ2-5 TRBV27 NA TRBD2 CASRPRNGGAAETQYF TGTGCCAGCCGACCTAGGAACGGGGGGGCCGCAGAGACCCAGTACTTC
TRBJ2-3 TRBV5-5 NA NA CASSRTADTQYF TGTGCCAGCAGCCGTACAGCAGATACGCAGTATTTT
TRBJ1-1 TRBV6-4 NA NA CASRPPLGDTEAFF TGTGCCAGCAGACCCCCCCTCGGGGACACTGAAGCTTTCTTT
TRBJ1-4 TRBV29-1 once NA CSAKPGDKGEKLFF TGCAGCGCCAAACCGGGGGACAAGGGTGAAAAACTGTTTTTT
TRBJ1-6 TRBV5-4 NA NA CASSLGTGPILNSPLHF TGTGCCAGCAGCTTGGGAACAGGGCCCATACTCAATTCACCCCTCCACTTT
TRBJ1-3 TRBV13 NA NA CASSSGKISGNTIYF TGTGCCAGCAGCTCGGGGAAGATCTCTGGAAACACCATATATTTT
TRBJ1-1 TRBV6-5 NA NA CASSQTAGKAEAFF TGTGCCAGTAGTCAAACCGCAGGGAAGGCTGAAGCTTTCTTT
TRBJ2-5 TRBV5-1 NA NA CASSLVPQETQYF TGCGCCAGCAGCTTGGTGCCCCAAGAGACCCAGTACTTC
TRBJ1-5 TRBV5-1 NA NA CASSIGDLPNQPQHF TGCGCCAGCAGTATCGGGGATTTGCCCAATCAGCCCCAGCATTTT
TRBJ2-3 TRBV5-1 NA TRBD2 CASSSFPTSGGRDTQYF TGCGCCAGCAGCTCTTTCCCTACTAGCGGGGGAAGGGATACGCAGTATTTT
TRBJ1-3 TRBV18 NA TRBD1 CASHRGQGSGNTIYF TGTGCCAGTCACCGGGGACAGGGGTCTGGAAACACCATATATTTT
TRBJ2-1 TRBV7-7 once NA CASSLGVNNEQFF TGTGCCAGCAGCTTGGGCGTAAACAATGAGCAGTTCTTC
TRBJ2-5 TRBV7-3 few TRBD2 CASSSTGLGYETQYF TGTGCCAGCAGCTCGACGGGACTAGGGTACGAGACCCAGTACTTC
TRBJ2-4 TRBV9 NA NA CASSVSGGRDIQYF TGTGCCAGCAGCGTATCCGGAGGGCGGGACATTCAGTACTTC
TRBJ1-2 TRBV7-2 NA NA CASSLVRTAYGYTF TGTGCCAGCAGCTTAGTAAGGACAGCCTATGGCTACACCTTC